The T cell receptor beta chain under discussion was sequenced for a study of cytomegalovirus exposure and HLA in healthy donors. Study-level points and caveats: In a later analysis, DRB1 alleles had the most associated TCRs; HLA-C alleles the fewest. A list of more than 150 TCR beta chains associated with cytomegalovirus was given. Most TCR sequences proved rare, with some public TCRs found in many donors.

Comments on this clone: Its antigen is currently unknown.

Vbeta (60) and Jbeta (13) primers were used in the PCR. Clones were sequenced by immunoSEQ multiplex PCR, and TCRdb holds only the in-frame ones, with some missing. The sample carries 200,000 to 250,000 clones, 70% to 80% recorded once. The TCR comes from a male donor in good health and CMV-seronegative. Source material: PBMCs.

CDR3 sequence reads: CAWSQSADPPMKYF. The CDR3 DNA sequence: TGTGCCTGGAGTCAATCAGCGGACCCCCCTATGAAGTACTTC. The chain couples TRBV30 to TRBJ2-7; TRBD2 is a possible D gene (5 bases). Germline V lookup: CDR1 GTSNPN, CDR2 SVGIG (reference sequence). V was shortened by 2 bases and J by 11 bases, with 22 bases between the two germline ends. The CDR3 has 14 residues. The whole variable domain, remainder taken from reference TRBV30 and TRBJ2-7, is SQTIHQWPATLVQPVGSPLSLECTVEGTSNPNLYWYRQAAGRGLQLLFYSVGIGQISSEVPQNLSASRPQDRQFILSSKKLLLSDSGFYLCAWSQSADPPMKYFGPGTRLTVT.